Sequencing of this TCR beta chain was carried out in a study of CD8+CD57+ T cells in acquired aplastic anemia. For sequencing, patients were chosen who had shown expansion of CD8+CD57+ cells by flow cytometry. CDR3 and TCR beta VDJ profiling relied on a genomic DNA template. TCRdb reprocessed the reads with MiXCR, giving one entry per CDR3 protein. The sample has 150,000 or so distinct CDR3 sequences; roughly 54% are singletons. The CDR3 has 15 residues. V trimming: 6 bases; J trimming: 7 bases; junction bases outside the gene matches: 7. CDR1 is SGHKS, CDR2 YYEKEE, per germline (reference sequence). The sample comprised sorted CD4+, CD8+, or CD8+CD57+ T cells (not recorded which) from PBMCs. The origin of this receptor is a human donor with aplastic anemia. The chain carries TRBV5-5 and TRBJ1-6, with 10 positions matching TRBD1. This CDR3 is CASTLRDRGNSPLHF. CDR3 coding DNA: TGTGCCAGCACCCTCCGGGACAGGGGAAATTCACCCCTCCACTTT.